The 9 T cell receptor beta chains reported below all come from one sample, sequenced in a study of T cell responses to AZD1222 COVID-19 vaccine. Sequencing was performed with immunoSEQ multiplex PCR; in TCRdb, only in-frame clones are kept and a portion is missing. The data hold roughly 120,000 clones, with 88% observed a single time. The specimen comprised peripheral blood, sampled on day 0 of MenACWY control vaccination. The receptors stem from an adult in good health.

V is TRBV28 and J is TRBJ2-7, with D unclear. This CDR3 region has 13 residues. CDR1 MDHEN and CDR2 SYDVKM come from the germline V gene. Trimming cost V 3 bases and J 3 bases, with 9 bases left between them. The CDR3, as DNA: TGTGCCAGCAGTTTGGCGGAGAGCTACGAGCAGTACTTC. Translation: CASSLAESYEQYF.

The gene calls are TRBV9 and TRBJ2-7; D may be TRBD1 (6 bases). Trimming took 3 bases from V and 2 from J, leaving 12 bases between them. The CDR3 has 14 amino acids. The germline V gene encodes CDR1 SGDLS and CDR2 YYNGEE. This CDR3 is CASSARGQAYEQYF. Here the CDR3 DNA reads TGTGCCAGCAGCGCCCGGGGACAAGCCTACGAGCAGTACTTC. Supplemented by reference TRBV9 and TRBJ2-7, the full variable domain reads DSGVTQTPKHLITATGQRVTLRCSPRSGDLSVYWYQQSLDQGLQFLIQYYNGEERAKGNILERFSAQQFPDLHSELNLSSLELGDSALYFCASSARGQAYEQYFGPGTRLTVT.

The chain recombines TRBV7-8 with TRBJ2-1; D unclear. The germline V gene has CDR1 SGHVS and CDR2 FQNEAQ. The germline V and J ends were trimmed by 2 bases and 9 bases, with 11 bases remaining between them. This CDR3 is 13 amino acids long. The CDR3 DNA is TGTGCCAGCAGCTTACGGGTAGTCAGTGAGCAGTTCTTC. Protein sequence: CASSLRVVSEQFF.

This clone has a single count. The rearrangement joins TRBV30 to TRBJ2-3; TRBD2 might be the D (6 bases). V was shortened by 5 bases and J by 2 bases, with 14 bases between the two germline ends. CDR1 and CDR2 (germline): GTSNPN, SVGIG (reference sequence). The CDR3 has 14 amino acids. For the CDR3, the DNA is TGTGCCTGGGCGCCGGGACTGTACACAGATACGCAGTATTTT. Translation: CAWAPGLYTDTQYF.

The rearrangement links TRBV24-1 to TRBJ1-6; D is possibly TRBD1 (6 bases). The germline V gene encodes CDR1 KGHDR and CDR2 SFDVKD. V shed 7 bases and J shed 8 bases, with 8 bases lying between them. The CDR3 is made up of 12 amino acids. DNA for the CDR3: TGTGCCACCAGCGCAGGGGATTCACCCCTCCACTTT. Its protein is CATSAGDSPLHF.

The chain carries TRBV15 and TRBJ2-7; unclear D gene. Germline-derived CDR1 and CDR2 are LNHNV and YYDKDF (reference sequence). The CDR3 has 12 amino acids. The V and J ends lost 4 bases and 7 bases respectively, with 11 bases between them. In nucleotides, the CDR3 is TGTGCCACCAGCATAAACGAGGCGGAGCAGTACTTC. This codes for CATSINEAEQYF.

The CDR3 DNA reads as TGTGCCAGCAGCGCCGGGACTAGCGGGAGGGCCGTCTACGAGCAGTACTTC. Its translation is CASSAGTSGRAVYEQYF. The J gene is TRBJ2-7, the V gene TRBV12-1; the D call of TRBD2 is as the table states it, not checked on the DNA. TRBV12-1 is listed as a pseudogene. The CDR3 is made up of 17 amino acids.

This chain connects TRBV6-5 to TRBJ2-7; 8 bases map to TRBD2. The CDR3 contains 15 residues. J was trimmed by 7 bases and V by 0 bases; bases with no gene match: 8. Per the germline V gene, CDR1 is MNHEY and CDR2 is SVGAGI. In nucleotides, the CDR3 is TGTGCCAGCAGTTACTCACCCCTAGCGGGTGGAGAGCAGTACTTC. Amino acids: CASSYSPLAGGEQYF.

The rearrangement uses TRBV9 and TRBJ2-7; 9 nucleotides line up with TRBD1. The J segment lost 4 bases and the V segment lost 3 bases, leaving 11 bases of the junction unmatched. The germline gives CDR1 SGDLS, CDR2 YYNGEE. The CDR3 has 16 amino acids. The CDR3 coding sequence is TGTGCCAGCAGCGCGGACCCACAGGGGGCTATTTACGAGCAGTACTTC. Translating gives CASSADPQGAIYEQYF.